The source of this TCR beta chain is a study of shared clonotypes between healthy human individuals (dated by TCRdb to 2018 to 2021). In the study overall: The cohort included a few men and a couple of women between 18 and 49 years of age. Leukapheresis yielded between about 0.9 and 9 billion PBMCs per donor. Blood TCR repertoires of about five healthy adults were deeply sequenced to estimate repertoire size and the extent of clonotype sharing between individuals. To increase sequencing depth and limit assay-specific biases, different laboratories used diverse techniques to prepare libraries and sequence TCR repertoires. Per donor, three plates each were used for CD4 naive and CD4 memory, two for CD8 naive, and one for CD8 memory. What the authors observed across the whole study: Rarefaction of sorted-subset datasets indicated incomplete sequencing despite the large sequencing depth. Because the study included only a small number of donors, the genetic and exposure-history diversity represented was limited. Compared with non-shared clonotypes, clonotypes shared by all four sorted-subset donors had higher generation probabilities. Sharing across several donors was observed for about 5% of naive CD4, about 4% of naive CD8, 2% to 2.5% of memory CD4, and less than 0.45% of memory CD8 clonotypes. Only blood was sampled, and tissue TCR repertoires likely differ from those in blood. Pairwise subsampling indicated that sequencing depth was expected to affect the degree of clonotype sharing among donors. Larger estimated clonotype richness was generally found for naive subsets than for memory subsets.

Taken from the germline V gene, the CDR1 and CDR2 loops are MNHEY and SVGAGI. There are 13 amino acids in the CDR3, from cysteine to phenylalanine inclusive. Kept here is only the CDR3 DNA, which spans 39 bases and is read in frame from base 1. Germline trimming: 6 bases from V, 8 bases from J; junction bases outside gene matches: 7. CD8 naive samples were obtained by positive selection for CCR7 among CD45RO-negative cells, yielding a CD45RA+CCR7+ population from which TemRA cells were excluded. The donors were healthy, HIV-negative adults who had no recently reported acute infections or vaccinations. Only Caucasian adults living in Nashville, Tennessee, USA were represented among the donors. After blood collection by leukapheresis, PBMCs were isolated using Ficoll-Histopaque density gradient centrifugation and then cryopreserved in the vapor phase of liquid nitrogen. Purity and quantity of every magnetically sorted T cell population were checked by analytical flow cytometry. Genomic DNA was isolated from each sorted fraction and quantified by UV absorbance on a Nanodrop 2000c.

Concerning this clone itself: This receptor's antigen is unknown. Base qualities are not recorded, but no much larger clone differs from it by a single base.

Using the deep immunoSEQ assay, multiplex PCR amplified TCR CDR3 regions from genomic DNA. Genomic DNA extracted from each cell subset was distributed evenly over all wells of several immunoSEQ 96-well plates, and each plate served as one replicate. For sorted subsets, each replicate PCR was loaded with approximately 190 ng genomic DNA, equivalent to 25,000 to 35,000 T cell genomes. Purified libraries were measured with a Qubit 3.0 fluorometer, size-checked on a Bioanalyzer 2100, and measured again with the KAPA Library Quantification kit. Every immunoSEQ 96-well plate was sequenced on a separate single-read 150-cycle Illumina NextSeq 550 flow cell. The study's processing was this. Because only junctional sequences without quality scores were contained in the immunoSEQ output, filtering matching that applied to full-length reads could not be performed. Sequences were annotated with PyIR, a Python wrapper for IgBLAST v1.9, and V/J genes and CDR3 were assigned using IMGT germline references. Reads were filtered out if the reads had weak V/J assignments (E-value above 1e-6), no CDR3, stop codons, out-of-frame junctions, or ambiguous translated residues. V3J clonotypes were defined as sequences sharing the same inferred V gene, J gene, and CDR3 amino acid sequence. Percentage overlap between repertoires was computed as shared unique clonotypes divided by the size of the smaller repertoire. RTK rarefaction, the Chao1 estimator, and Recon v2.1 estimates of unobserved clonotypes were used to assess repertoire richness. OLGA was used to compute generation probabilities for all TCRbeta clonotypes that the gDNA method yielded from a handful of donors. In TCRdb, the immuneACCESS table is reduced to in-frame sequences with V and J assigned. These tables do not hold every clone; where another copy was compared, an unresolved V gene accounts for under half, and the others remain unexplained. V and J calls and clone size come straight from that table; D and trimming were deduced from the DNA. This sample comprises roughly 850,000 clones, 96% of them detected only once. The ten largest account for roughly 0.23% of the sample.

The specimen sequenced was naive CD8+ T cells sorted from blood. The cell subset or site label, as the study defines it: CD45RA+CCR7+. The chain is made from TRBV6-5 and TRBJ1-1; 9 bases in between match TRBD1. This clonotype was obtained from a man aged 25-40 years in good health. The base sequence is TGTGCCAGCAGCCTAGGGACAGGGCTAGAAGCTTTCTTT. Translation gives CASSLGTGLEAFF.